The 19 T cell receptor beta chains below come from one sample, sequenced in a study of shared clonotypes between healthy human individuals. Clones were read by immunoSEQ multiplex PCR, and TCRdb kept only the in-frame ones, dropping some. This sample yields about 480,000 clones, of which 60% to 85% are seen a single time; under 15% belongs to the top ten. The sample was PBMCs. The receptors here all came from a woman between 40 and 55 years old in good health. Some clones in this sample may be carry-over from other donors' samples.

This clone showed up just a few times. J is TRBJ2-7 and V is TRBV10-1; 8 positions agree with TRBD1. The CDR3 has 15 amino acids. CDR1 is WNHNN and CDR2 is SYGVQD in the germline V gene (reference sequence). The J segment lost 5 bases and the V segment lost 2 bases, leaving 8 bases of the junction unmatched. CDR3 DNA: TGCGCCAGCAGTGAGACGACAGGGGCCCTGGACGAGCAGTACTTC. It codes for CASSETTGALDEQYF.

The chain joins TRBV7-2 to TRBJ2-1, with 12 bases matching TRBD2. With 1 base clipped from V and 7 bases from J, the junction kept 2 bases outside the gene matches. The CDR3 runs to 15 residues. Germline-derived CDR1 and CDR2 are SGHTA and FQGNSA. Here the CDR3 reads CASSLVLAGGNEQFF. CDR3 coding DNA: TGTGCCAGCAGCTTAGTCCTAGCGGGAGGGAATGAGCAGTTCTTC.

This clone was observed a few times. The genes are TRBV19 and TRBJ1-1, with D possibly being TRBD1 (5 bases). With 11 bases removed from V and 0 bases from J, the gap between germline ends came to 13 bases. Per the germline V gene, CDR1 is LNHDA and CDR2 is SQIVND (reference sequence). CDR3 length: 13 residues. The CDR3 loop is CASGGTLNTEAFF. The CDR3 DNA reads TGTGCCTCCGGGGGTACATTGAACACTGAAGCTTTCTTT.

The rearrangement joins TRBV2 to TRBJ2-3; the match to TRBD2 covers 13 bases. Trimming at V came to 8 bases and at J to 8 bases, leaving 7 bases not matched to a gene. Germline-derived CDR1 and CDR2 are SNHLY and FYNNEI. There are 14 residues in the CDR3. The CDR3 sequence: CASQRLAGGSTQYF. CDR3 in DNA: TGTGCCAGCCAACGACTAGCGGGAGGTAGTACGCAGTATTTT.

With regard to this clone: This sequence is one base from a far larger clone and is likely a read error. The gene calls are TRBV6-1 and TRBJ1-5; D gene ambiguous. This CDR3 comprises 13 residues. From germline, CDR1 is MNHNS and CDR2 SASEGT. V gave up 2 bases and J gave up 0 bases, with 2 bases separating them. CDR3 bases: TGTGCCAGCAGTGAAATTAGCAATCAGCCCCAGCATTTT. Translating gives CASSEISNQPQHF.

The sample holds one count of this clone. The chain combines TRBV7-3 with TRBJ2-2; D unclear. The V and J ends lost 4 bases and 6 bases respectively, with 6 bases between them. Germline V gene lookup returns CDR1 SGHTA and CDR2 FQGTGA. This CDR3 comprises 12 residues. The DNA of the CDR3 is TGTGCCAGCAGCTGGAGCGCCGGGGAGCTGTTTTTT. Amino acids: CASSWSAGELFF.

This chain joins TRBV6-5 and TRBJ2-7, with D uncertain. CDR1 MNHEY and CDR2 SVGAGI come from the germline V gene. This CDR3 is 13 amino acids long. V lost 4 bases to trimming and J lost 4 bases, with 11 bases between them. The CDR3 loop reads CASSLSVFYEQYF. The CDR3 DNA sequence: TGTGCCAGCAGTTTGTCGGTTTTTTACGAGCAGTACTTC.

The rearrangement uses TRBV2 and TRBJ2-7; no firm D call. Germline V gene lookup returns CDR1 SNHLY and CDR2 FYNNEI. The CDR3 has 14 amino acids. Trimming took off 1 base at V and 3 bases at J, with 10 bases between the two ends. The CDR3 is CASSEGNSYYEQYF. In DNA form, the CDR3 reads TGTGCCAGCAGTGAAGGGAACAGTTACTACGAGCAGTACTTC.

J is TRBJ2-2 and V is TRBV7-9; the D is unclear. Germline V lookup: CDR1 SEHNR, CDR2 FQNEAQ (reference sequence). The CDR3 spans 12 residues. V gave up 5 bases and J gave up 6 bases, with 7 bases separating them. The CDR3 loop reads CASSVLAGELFF. CDR3 in DNA: TGTGCCAGCAGCGTATTAGCCGGGGAGCTGTTTTTT. The variable domain in full, completed from reference TRBV7-9 and TRBJ2-2, reads DTGVSQNPRHKITKRGQNVTFRCDPISEHNRLYWYRQTLGQGPEFLTYFQNEAQLEKSRLLSDRFSAERPKGSFSTLEIQRTEQGDSAMYLCASSVLAGELFFGEGSRLTVL.

The CDR3 region is CASTGLTFSTDTQYF. Written as DNA, the CDR3 is TGTGCCAGCACGGGCTTGACGTTTTCCACAGATACGCAGTATTTT. The chain links TRBV27 to TRBJ2-3; D is unresolved. Deletions cut 7 bases from V and 2 bases from J, with 16 bases between. The CDR3 has 15 residues. From germline, CDR1 is MNHEY and CDR2 SMNVEV (reference sequence).

This chain joins TRBV10-2 and TRBJ2-3; no definite D call. CDR1 is WSHSY, CDR2 SAAADI, per germline. CDR3 length: 14 residues. V lost 5 bases and J lost 0, with 9 bases in between. CDR3: CASSRPYSTDTQYF. In nucleotides, the CDR3 is TGCGCCAGCAGTAGACCATACAGCACAGATACGCAGTATTTT.

J is TRBJ2-7 and V is TRBV7-9; 7 positions agree with TRBD1. The CDR3 contains 15 residues. Losses at the gene ends were 2 bases for V and 3 bases for J; bases not matched to a gene: 7. Germline V lookup: CDR1 SEHNR, CDR2 FQNEAQ (reference sequence). This CDR3 is CASSLLEDRHYEQYF. For the CDR3, the DNA is TGTGCCAGCAGCTTACTTGAGGACAGGCACTACGAGCAGTACTTC.

V gene TRBV6-1 combines with J gene TRBJ2-1; 9 bases map to TRBD2. Unmatched junction bases numbered 7, after V lost 3 bases and J lost 4 bases. There are 16 residues in the CDR3. Germline CDR1 MNHNS, CDR2 SASEGT. The CDR3 loop is CASSETSGNLYNEQFF. The CDR3 nucleotides are TGTGCCAGCAGTGAGACTAGCGGTAACCTATACAATGAGCAGTTCTTC.

This clone appeared once. This chain uses TRBV5-1 with TRBJ2-5; D is undetermined. Germline V gives CDR1 SGHRS, CDR2 YFSETQ. The V and J ends lost 4 bases and 5 bases respectively, with 15 bases between them. This CDR3 is 14 amino acids long. CDR3 coding DNA: TGCGCCAGCAGCACGACTGGGATGGGGGAGACCCAGTACTTC. It codes for CASSTTGMGETQYF.

The chain uses TRBV28 and TRBJ2-7; no definite D call. This CDR3 region has 14 residues. Germline V CDR1 and CDR2: MDHEN, SYDVKM. V shed 0 bases and J shed 2 bases, with 8 bases lying between them. This CDR3 is CASSLWGKPYEQYF. The CDR3 nucleotides read TGTGCCAGCAGTTTATGGGGCAAACCCTACGAGCAGTACTTC.

The chain uses TRBV10-3 and TRBJ2-2; no clear D. Germline loops: CDR1 ENHRY, CDR2 SYGVKD. V was shortened by 2 bases and J by 1 base, with 8 bases between the two germline ends. This CDR3 comprises 15 residues. In nucleotides, the CDR3 is TGTGCCATCAGTGAGACCCCTGGGAACACCGGGGAGCTGTTTTTT. It codes for CAISETPGNTGELFF.

This clone has more than one count but fewer than ten. CDR3 amino acids: CASRVLAGGPADTQYF. As DNA, the CDR3 is TGTGCCAGCAGGGTACTAGCGGGAGGGCCCGCAGATACGCAGTATTTT. V is TRBV5-4 and J is TRBJ2-3; TRBD2 matches 13 bases. Germline CDR1 is SGHNT and CDR2 is YYREEE (reference sequence). With V trimmed by 5 bases and J by 4 bases, 7 bases remained unmatched. CDR3 length: 16 amino acids.

The genes are TRBV4-3 and TRBJ2-2; a possible D gene is TRBD2 (6 bases). The V end was cut by 4 bases, the J end by 3 bases, with 12 bases between. The germline V gene has CDR1 LGHNA and CDR2 YSLEER. This CDR3 is built from 15 residues. The CDR3 protein is CASSPTSGYTGELFF. The DNA for the CDR3 is TGCGCCAGCAGCCCGACTAGTGGATACACCGGGGAGCTGTTTTTT.

The rearrangement links TRBV2 to TRBJ2-5; D not certain. Germline V gene sequence: CDR1 SNHLY, CDR2 FYNNEI. V was pared by 1 base and J by 5 bases, with 8 bases between. CDR3 length equals 13 residues. The CDR3 DNA follows: TGTGCCAGCAGTGAAGTTGCAGTGGAGACCCAGTACTTC. Translation gives CASSEVAVETQYF.